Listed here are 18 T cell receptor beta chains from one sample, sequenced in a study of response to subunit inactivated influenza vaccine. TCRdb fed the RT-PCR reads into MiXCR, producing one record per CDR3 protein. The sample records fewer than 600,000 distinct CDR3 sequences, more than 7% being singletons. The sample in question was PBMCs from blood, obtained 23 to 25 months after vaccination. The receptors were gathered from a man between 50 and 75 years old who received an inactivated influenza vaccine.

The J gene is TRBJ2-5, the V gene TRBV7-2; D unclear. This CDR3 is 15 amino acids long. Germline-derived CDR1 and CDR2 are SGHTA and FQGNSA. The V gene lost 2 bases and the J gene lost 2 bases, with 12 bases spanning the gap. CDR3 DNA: TGTGCCAGCAGCTTACATCGGATCCCACAAGAGACCCAGTACTTC. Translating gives CASSLHRIPQETQYF. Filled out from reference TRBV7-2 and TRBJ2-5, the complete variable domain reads GAGVSQSPSNKVTEKGKDVELRCDPISGHTALYWYRQSLGQGLEFLIYFQGNSAPDKSGLPSDRFSAERTGGSVSTLTIQRTQQEDSAVYLCASSLHRIPQETQYFGPGTRLLVL.

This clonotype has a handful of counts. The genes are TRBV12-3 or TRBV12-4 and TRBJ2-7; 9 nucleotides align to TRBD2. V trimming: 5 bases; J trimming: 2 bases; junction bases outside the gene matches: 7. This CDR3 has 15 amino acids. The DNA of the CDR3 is TGTGCCAGCAGTACAACTAGCGGGCGTACCTACGAGCAGTACTTC. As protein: CASSTTSGRTYEQYF.

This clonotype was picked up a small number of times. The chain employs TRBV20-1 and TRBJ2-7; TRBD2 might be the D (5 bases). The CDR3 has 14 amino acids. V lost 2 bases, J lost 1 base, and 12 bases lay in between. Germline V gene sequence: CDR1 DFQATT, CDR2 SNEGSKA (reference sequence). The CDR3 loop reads CSARSPRGSYEQYF. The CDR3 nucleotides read TGCAGTGCTAGATCACCTCGGGGATCCTACGAGCAGTACTTC.

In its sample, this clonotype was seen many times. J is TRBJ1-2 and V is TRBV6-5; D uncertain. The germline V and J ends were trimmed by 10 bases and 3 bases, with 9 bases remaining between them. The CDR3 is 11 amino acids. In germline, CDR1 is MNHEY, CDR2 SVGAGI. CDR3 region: CATRRDYGYTF. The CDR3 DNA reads TGTGCCACCCGTAGGGACTATGGCTACACCTTC.

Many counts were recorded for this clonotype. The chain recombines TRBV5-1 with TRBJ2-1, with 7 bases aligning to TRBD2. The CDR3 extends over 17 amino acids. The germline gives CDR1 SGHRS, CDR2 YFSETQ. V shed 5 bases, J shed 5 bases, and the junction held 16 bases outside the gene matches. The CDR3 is CASRNLQSGAMNNEQFF. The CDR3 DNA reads TGCGCCAGCAGGAACCTACAAAGCGGGGCTATGAACAATGAGCAGTTCTTC.

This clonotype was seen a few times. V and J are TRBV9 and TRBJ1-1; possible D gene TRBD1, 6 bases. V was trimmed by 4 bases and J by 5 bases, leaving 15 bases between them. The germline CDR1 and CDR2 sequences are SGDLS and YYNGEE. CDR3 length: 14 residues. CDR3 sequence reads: CASSPRGGRTEAFF. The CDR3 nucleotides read TGTGCCAGCAGCCCTAGGGGGGGGCGGACTGAAGCTTTCTTT.

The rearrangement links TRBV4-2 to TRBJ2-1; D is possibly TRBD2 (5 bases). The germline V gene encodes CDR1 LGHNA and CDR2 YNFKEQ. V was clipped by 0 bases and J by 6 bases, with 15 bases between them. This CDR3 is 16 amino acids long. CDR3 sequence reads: CASSQDWAFGGNEQFF. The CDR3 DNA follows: TGTGCCAGCAGCCAAGATTGGGCGTTTGGAGGCAATGAGCAGTTCTTC.

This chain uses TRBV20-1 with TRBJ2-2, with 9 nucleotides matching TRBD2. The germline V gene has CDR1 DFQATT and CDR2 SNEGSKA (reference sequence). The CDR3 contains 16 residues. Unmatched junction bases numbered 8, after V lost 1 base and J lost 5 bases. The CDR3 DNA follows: TGCAGTGCTAGAGTCGGCGGGAGGGCTAGGACCGGGGAGCTGTTTTTT. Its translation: CSARVGGRARTGELFF.

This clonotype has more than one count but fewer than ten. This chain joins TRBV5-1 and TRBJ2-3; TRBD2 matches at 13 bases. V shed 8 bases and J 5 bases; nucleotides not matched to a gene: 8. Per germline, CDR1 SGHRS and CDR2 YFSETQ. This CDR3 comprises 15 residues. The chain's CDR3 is CASTTSGGALDTQYF. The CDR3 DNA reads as TGCGCCAGTACTACTAGCGGGGGGGCCTTAGATACGCAGTATTTT.

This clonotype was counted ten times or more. CDR3 nucleotide sequence: TGCAGTGCTAGTCGGGGGGGCTCAAGGAATGAGCAGTTCTTC. This translates into CSASRGGSRNEQFF. V and J are TRBV20-1 and TRBJ2-1; 8 positions match TRBD2. CDR3 length equals 14 residues. Trimming cost V 3 bases and J 7 bases; bases outside gene matches: 8. The V gene's germline CDR1 is DFQATT and CDR2 SNEGSKA (reference sequence).

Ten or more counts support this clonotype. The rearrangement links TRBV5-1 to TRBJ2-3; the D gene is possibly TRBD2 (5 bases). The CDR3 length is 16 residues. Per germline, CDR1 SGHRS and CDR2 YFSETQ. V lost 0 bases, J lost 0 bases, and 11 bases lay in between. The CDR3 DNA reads TGCGCCAGCAGCTTGGGTCGGGAATCTAGCACAGATACGCAGTATTTT. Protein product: CASSLGRESSTDTQYF.

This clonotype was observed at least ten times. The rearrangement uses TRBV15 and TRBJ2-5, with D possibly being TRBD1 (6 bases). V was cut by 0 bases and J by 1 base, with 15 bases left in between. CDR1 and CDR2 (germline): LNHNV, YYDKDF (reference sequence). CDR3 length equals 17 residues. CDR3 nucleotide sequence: TGTGCCACCAGCAGAGATTACCCCACAGGGTCCCAAGAGACCCAGTACTTC. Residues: CATSRDYPTGSQETQYF.

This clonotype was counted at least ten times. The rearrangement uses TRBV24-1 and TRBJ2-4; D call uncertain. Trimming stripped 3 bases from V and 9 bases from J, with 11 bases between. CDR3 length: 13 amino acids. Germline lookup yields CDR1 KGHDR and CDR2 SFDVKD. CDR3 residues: CATSDETPGIQYF. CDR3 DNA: TGTGCCACCAGTGATGAGACCCCAGGCATTCAGTACTTC.

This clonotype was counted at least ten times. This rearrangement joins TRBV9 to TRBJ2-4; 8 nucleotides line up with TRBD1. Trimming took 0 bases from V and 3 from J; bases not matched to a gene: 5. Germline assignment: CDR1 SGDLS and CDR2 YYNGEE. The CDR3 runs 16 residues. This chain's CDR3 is CASSVAGQGNKNIQYF. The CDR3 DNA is TGTGCCAGCAGCGTAGCCGGACAGGGAAACAAAAACATTCAGTACTTC.

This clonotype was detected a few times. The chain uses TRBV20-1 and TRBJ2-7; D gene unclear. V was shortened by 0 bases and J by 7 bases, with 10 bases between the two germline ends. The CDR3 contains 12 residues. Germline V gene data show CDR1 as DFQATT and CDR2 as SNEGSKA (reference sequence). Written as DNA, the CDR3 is TGCAGTGCTAGAGATATGGGAAGGGAGCAGTACTTC. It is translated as CSARDMGREQYF.

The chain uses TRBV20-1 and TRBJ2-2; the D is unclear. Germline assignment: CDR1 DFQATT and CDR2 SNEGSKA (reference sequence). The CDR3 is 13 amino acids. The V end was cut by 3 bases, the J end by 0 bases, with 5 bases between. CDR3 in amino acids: CSASFPNTGELFF. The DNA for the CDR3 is TGCAGTGCTAGTTTTCCGAACACCGGGGAGCTGTTTTTT.

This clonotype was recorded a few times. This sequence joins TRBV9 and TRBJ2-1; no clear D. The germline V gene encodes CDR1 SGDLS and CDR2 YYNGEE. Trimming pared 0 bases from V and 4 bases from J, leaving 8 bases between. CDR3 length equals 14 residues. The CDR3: CASSVAPHYNEQFF. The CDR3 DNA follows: TGTGCCAGCAGCGTAGCCCCACATTACAATGAGCAGTTCTTC. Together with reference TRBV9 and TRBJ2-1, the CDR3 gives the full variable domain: DSGVTQTPKHLITATGQRVTLRCSPRSGDLSVYWYQQSLDQGLQFLIQYYNGEERAKGNILERFSAQQFPDLHSELNLSSLELGDSALYFCASSVAPHYNEQFFGPGTRLTVL.

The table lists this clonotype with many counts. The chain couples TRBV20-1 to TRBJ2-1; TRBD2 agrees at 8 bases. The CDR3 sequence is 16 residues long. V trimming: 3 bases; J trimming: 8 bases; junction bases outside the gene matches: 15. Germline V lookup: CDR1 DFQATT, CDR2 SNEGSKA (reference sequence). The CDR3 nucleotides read TGCAGTGCTAGCCCGGAGCGGGGGCCACGGGTCGATGAGCAGTTCTTC. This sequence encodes CSASPERGPRVDEQFF.